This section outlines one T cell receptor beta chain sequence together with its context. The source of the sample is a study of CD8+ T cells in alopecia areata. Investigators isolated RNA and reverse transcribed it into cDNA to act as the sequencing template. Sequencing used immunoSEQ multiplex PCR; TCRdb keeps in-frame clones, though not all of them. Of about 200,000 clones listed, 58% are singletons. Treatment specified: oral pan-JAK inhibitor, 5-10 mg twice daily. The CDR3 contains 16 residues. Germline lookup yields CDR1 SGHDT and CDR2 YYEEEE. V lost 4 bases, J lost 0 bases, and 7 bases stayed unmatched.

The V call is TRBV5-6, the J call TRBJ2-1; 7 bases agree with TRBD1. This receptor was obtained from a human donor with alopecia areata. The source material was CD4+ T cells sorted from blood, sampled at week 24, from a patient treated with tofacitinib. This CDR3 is CASSVTGTRSYNEQFF. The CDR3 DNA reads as TGTGCCAGCAGCGTGACAGGGACCCGCTCCTACAATGAGCAGTTCTTC.